This T cell receptor (beta chain) was identified in a study of blood T cell repertoires in COVID-19. Study-level background: Samples of COVID-19 (acute and convalescent) were obtained from the United States, Italy and Spain. Sources were T cells, B-cell-depleted T cells, or PBMCs; the material itself was cDNA or gDNA.

Trimming shortened V by 6 bases and J by 0 bases, and 12 bases separated the two germline ends. From germline, CDR1 is ENHRY and CDR2 SYGVKD. The CDR3 totals 14 residues. In the source study's methods: Estimation of nucleated cell counts was performed using reference gene primer amplification. The protocol was immunoSEQ multiplex PCR, while the TCRdb copy is restricted to in-frame clones and leaves out a portion. V, J and clone size derive from that table, while D and trimming were established from the DNA sequence. The sample gives 13,000 or so clones, about 80% of which show up once; less than 45% is in the top ten.

The sequence was obtained from a woman aged 80 or older with acute or convalescent COVID-19. This chain joins TRBV10-3 and TRBJ2-7; the D gene is possibly TRBD2 (7 bases). Sequences were obtained from peripheral blood. The CDR3 reads CAISRGASSYEQYF. Written as DNA, the CDR3 is TGTGCCATCAGCCGGGGGGCGAGCTCCTACGAGCAGTACTTC.